Listed here is a single T cell receptor beta chain. The data belong to a study of control samples from healthy donors and cancer patients. Sequencing was performed with immunoSEQ multiplex PCR; in TCRdb, only in-frame clones are kept and a portion is missing. Of fewer than 120,000 clones in the sample, approximately 90% were seen once. This CDR3 contains 15 residues. Trimming removed 7 bases from V and 6 bases from J; junction bases left unmatched: 8. Germline values: CDR1 MDHEN, CDR2 SYDVKM. The sequenced sample was PBMCs. The V gene is TRBV28, the J gene TRBJ2-3, with 12 bases matching TRBD2. This clonotype was obtained from a woman aged 55-70 years with lung cancer. The CDR3 DNA is TGTGCCAGCACCGGACTAGCGGGACTGTTTGATACGCAGTATTTT. Translating gives CASTGLAGLFDTQYF.